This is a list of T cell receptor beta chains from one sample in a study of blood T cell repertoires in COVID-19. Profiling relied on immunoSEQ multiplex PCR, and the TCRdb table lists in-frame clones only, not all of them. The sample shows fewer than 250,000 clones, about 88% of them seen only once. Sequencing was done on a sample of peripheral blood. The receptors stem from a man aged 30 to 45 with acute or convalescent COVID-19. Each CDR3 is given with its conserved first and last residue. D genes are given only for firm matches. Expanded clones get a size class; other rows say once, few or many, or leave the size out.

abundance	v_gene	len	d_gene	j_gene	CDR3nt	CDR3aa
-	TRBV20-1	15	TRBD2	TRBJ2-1	TGCAGTGCTAGTCGAGGTAGCGGGGGGGCAGGGGAGCAGTTCTTC	CSASRGSGGAGEQFF
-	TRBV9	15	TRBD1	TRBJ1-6	TGTGCCAGCAGCGAAAGGGGGCGTAATAATTCACCCCTCCACTTT	CASSERGRNNSPLHF
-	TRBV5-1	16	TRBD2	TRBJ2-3	TGCGCCAGCAGCTTGGGCGGGGGGGCAAACACAGATACGCAGTATTTT	CASSLGGGANTDTQYF
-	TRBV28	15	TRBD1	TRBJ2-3	TGTGCCAGCAGTCCCGGGTTCGAGACAGGGGTTACGCAGTATTTT	CASSPGFETGVTQYF
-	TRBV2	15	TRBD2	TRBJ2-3	TGTGCCAGCAGCCTAGCGGGGGGGGGCACAGATACGCAGTATTTT	CASSLAGGGTDTQYF
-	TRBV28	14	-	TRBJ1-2	TGTGCCAGCACCACTAATCGTCCCCCCTATGGCTACACCTTC	CASTTNRPPYGYTF
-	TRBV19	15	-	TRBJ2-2	TGTGCCAGTGGTCTCGCAGCCCGCGGAACCGGGGAGCTGTTTTTT	CASGLAARGTGELFF
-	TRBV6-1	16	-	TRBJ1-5	TGTGCCAGCAGTGACGAGTTGGTACAGCTTTATCAGCCCCAGCATTTT	CASSDELVQLYQPQHF
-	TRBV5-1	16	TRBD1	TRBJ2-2	TGCGCCAGCAGCAACCGCGGGACAGGGAACACCGGGGAGCTGTTTTTT	CASSNRGTGNTGELFF
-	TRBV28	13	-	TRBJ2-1	TGTGCCAGTTTAAATCCTAGAAGCAATGAGCAGTTCTTC	CASLNPRSNEQFF
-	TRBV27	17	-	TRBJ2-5	TGTGCCAGCAGTTCGGCCGGGGGGCCGCGACACCAAGAGACCCAGTACTTC	CASSSAGGPRHQETQYF
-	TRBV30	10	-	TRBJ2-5	TGTGCTTCGGGGGATGAGACCCAGTACTTC	CASGDETQYF
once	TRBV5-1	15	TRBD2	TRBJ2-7	TGCGCCAGCAGCGTAGGAGCGGGGGTCTACTACGAGCAGTACTTC	CASSVGAGVYYEQYF
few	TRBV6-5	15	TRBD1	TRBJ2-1	TGTGCCAGCAGTTACGACAGGGGGCTGAACAATGAGCAGTTCTTC	CASSYDRGLNNEQFF
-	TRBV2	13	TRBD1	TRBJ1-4	TGTGCCAGCAGCCGTGGGACAGGGGAAAAACTGTTTTTT	CASSRGTGEKLFF
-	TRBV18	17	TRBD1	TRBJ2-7	TGTGCCAGCTCACCATACAGTCGATACAGGGGTTCTAGGGAGCAGTACTTC	CASSPYSRYRGSREQYF
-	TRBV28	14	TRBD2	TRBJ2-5	TGTGCCAGCAGTTTATTGCGGGAGGGCGAGACCCAGTACTTC	CASSLLREGETQYF
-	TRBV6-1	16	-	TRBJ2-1	TGTGCCAGCAGTGTTTCCGGGAGCTACCCCTACAATGAGCAGTTCTTC	CASSVSGSYPYNEQFF
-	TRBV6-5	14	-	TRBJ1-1	TGTGCCAGTCAAAACACAGGGCGGTACACTGAAGCTTTCTTT	CASQNTGRYTEAFF
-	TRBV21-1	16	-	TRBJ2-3	TGTGCCAGCAGCAAAGATCTTCAGGGGGTCACAGATACGCAGTATTTT	CASSKDLQGVTDTQYF
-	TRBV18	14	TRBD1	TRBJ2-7	TGTGCCAGCTCACTTAACAGGGGTACTATGGAGCAGTACTTC	CASSLNRGTMEQYF
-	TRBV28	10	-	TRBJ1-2	TGTGCCAGCAGCTCCGCGAGCTACACCTTC	CASSSASYTF
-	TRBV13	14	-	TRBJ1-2	TGTGCCAGCAGCTTAGTAAGCAGGGATGAGGGCTACACCTTC	CASSLVSRDEGYTF
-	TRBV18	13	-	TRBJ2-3	TGTGCCAGCTCACCAAGACACACAGATACGCAGTATTTT	CASSPRHTDTQYF
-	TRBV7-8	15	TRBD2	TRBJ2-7	TGTGCCAGCAGCTTCGGGGGAGGGCCTTCCTACGAGCAGTACTTC	CASSFGGGPSYEQYF
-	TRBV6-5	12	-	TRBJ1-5	TGTGCCAGCAGCTCAGGGAATCAGCCCCAGCATTTT	CASSSGNQPQHF